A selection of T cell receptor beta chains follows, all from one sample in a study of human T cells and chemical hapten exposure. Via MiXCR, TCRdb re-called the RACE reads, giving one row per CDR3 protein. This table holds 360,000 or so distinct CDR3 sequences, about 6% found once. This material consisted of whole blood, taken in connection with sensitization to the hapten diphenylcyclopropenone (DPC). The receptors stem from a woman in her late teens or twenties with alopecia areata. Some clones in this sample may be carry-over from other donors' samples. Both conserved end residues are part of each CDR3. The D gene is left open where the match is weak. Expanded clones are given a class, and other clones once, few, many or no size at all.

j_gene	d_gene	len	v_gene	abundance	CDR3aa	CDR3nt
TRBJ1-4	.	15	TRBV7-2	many	CASSLTGNGVEKLFF	TGTGCCAGCAGCTTAACGGGCAACGGGGTTGAAAAACTGTTTTTT
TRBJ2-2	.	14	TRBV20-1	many	CSARVGGNTGELFF	TGCAGTGCTAGAGTGGGAGGGAACACCGGGGAGCTGTTTTTT
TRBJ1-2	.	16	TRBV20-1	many	CSASFFAGRADYGYTF	TGCAGTGCTAGTTTTTTCGCAGGCAGGGCCGACTATGGCTACACCTTC
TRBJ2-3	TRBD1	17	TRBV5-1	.	CASSPNPGQGPTDTQYF	TGCGCCAGCAGCCCCAATCCCGGACAGGGTCCCACAGATACGCAGTATTTT
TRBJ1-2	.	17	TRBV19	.	CASSSFIRRRTNYGYTF	TGTGCCAGTAGTTCCTTCATCCGACGGAGAACTAACTATGGCTACACCTTC
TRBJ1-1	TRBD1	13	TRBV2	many	CASSGDRNTEAFF	TGTGCCAGCAGTGGGGACAGGAACACTGAAGCTTTCTTT
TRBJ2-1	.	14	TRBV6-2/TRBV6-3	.	CASRSTGMGLEQFF	TGTGCCAGCAGATCAACAGGGATGGGATTAGAGCAGTTCTTC
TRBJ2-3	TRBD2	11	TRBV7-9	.	CASSPREAQYF	TGTGCCAGCAGCCCCCGGGAGGCGCAGTATTTT
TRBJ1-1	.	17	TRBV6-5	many	CASSYSGGIEADTEAFF	TGTGCCAGCAGTTACTCTGGGGGAATTGAGGCGGACACTGAAGCTTTCTTT
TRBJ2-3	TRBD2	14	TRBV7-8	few	CATVPGLGPDTQYF	TGTGCCACCGTCCCGGGACTAGGTCCAGATACGCAGTATTTT
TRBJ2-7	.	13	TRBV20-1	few	CSARDPRVLEQYF	TGCAGTGCTAGAGATCCCCGGGTTTTGGAGCAGTACTTC
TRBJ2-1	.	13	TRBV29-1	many	CSVEIWRNNEQFF	TGCAGCGTTGAGATATGGCGGAACAATGAGCAGTTCTTC
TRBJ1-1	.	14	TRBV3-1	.	CASSQQGGNTEAFF	TGTGCCAGCAGCCAACAGGGAGGAAACACTGAAGCTTTCTTT
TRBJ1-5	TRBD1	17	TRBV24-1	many	CATSGASGGARNEPQHF	TGTGCCACCAGCGGGGCCTCAGGGGGCGCGAGGAACGAGCCCCAGCATTTT
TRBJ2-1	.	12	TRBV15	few	CATSRDRRPLFF	TGTGCCACCAGCAGAGATAGACGGCCGTTGTTCTTC
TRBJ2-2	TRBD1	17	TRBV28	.	CASLPLKGAVNTGELFF	TGTGCCAGTCTACCCCTGAAGGGGGCCGTGAACACCGGGGAGCTGTTTTTT
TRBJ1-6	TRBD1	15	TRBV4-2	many	CATQRTQGANSPLHF	TGTGCCACCCAAAGGACACAGGGGGCCAATTCACCCCTCCACTTT
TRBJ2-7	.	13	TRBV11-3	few	CASSLYGSTEQYF	TGTGCCAGCAGCTTATACGGCAGTACCGAGCAGTACTTC
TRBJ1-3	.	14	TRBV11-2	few	CASSSGLSGNTIYF	TGTGCCAGCAGCTCGGGCCTCTCTGGAAACACCATATATTTT
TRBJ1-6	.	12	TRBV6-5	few	CASSPVNSPLHF	TGTGCCAGCAGTCCAGTGAACTCACCCCTCCACTTT
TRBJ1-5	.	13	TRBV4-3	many	CASSQDPYQPQHF	TGCGCCAGCAGCCAAGATCCTTATCAGCCCCAGCATTTT
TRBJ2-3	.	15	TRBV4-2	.	CASSQDQGLTDTQYF	TGTGCCAGCAGCCAAGATCAGGGGCTCACAGATACGCAGTATTTT
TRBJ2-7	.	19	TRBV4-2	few	CASSQEVTRSAGTSYEQYF	TGTGCCAGCAGCCAAGAAGTTACTCGTAGTGCGGGGACCTCCTACGAGCAGTACTTC
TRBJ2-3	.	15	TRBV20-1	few	CSARDPSGEGDTQYF	TGCAGTGCTAGAGATCCTTCGGGGGAAGGGGATACGCAGTATTTT
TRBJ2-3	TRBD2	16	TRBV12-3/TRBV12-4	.	CASSPSKIAGGDTQYF	TGTGCCAGCAGCCCCTCAAAGATAGCGGGGGGAGATACGCAGTATTTT
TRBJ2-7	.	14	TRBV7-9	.	CASSSTRGDDEQYF	TGTGCCAGCAGCTCGACCCGGGGTGACGACGAGCAGTACTTC
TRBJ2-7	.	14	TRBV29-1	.	CSVVLNTGSYEQYF	TGCAGCGTTGTTTTAAATACAGGGTCCTACGAGCAGTACTTC
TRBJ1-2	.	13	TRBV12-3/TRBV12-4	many	CASSPGTLYGYTF	TGTGCCAGCAGTCCCGGGACTCTCTATGGCTACACCTTC
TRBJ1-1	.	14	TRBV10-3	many	CAISGPPGGTEAFF	TGTGCCATCAGTGGCCCCCCCGGGGGGACTGAAGCTTTCTTT
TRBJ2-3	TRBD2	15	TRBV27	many	CASSQLAGGPDTQYF	TGTGCCAGCAGCCAACTAGCGGGGGGGCCGGATACGCAGTATTTT
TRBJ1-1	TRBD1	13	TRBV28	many	CASGTARYTEAFF	TGTGCCAGCGGGACAGCCAGATACACTGAAGCTTTCTTT
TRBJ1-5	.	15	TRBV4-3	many	CASSQDLSLEKPQHF	TGCGCCAGCAGCCAAGATTTGTCGCTGGAAAAGCCCCAGCATTTT
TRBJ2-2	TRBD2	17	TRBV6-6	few	CASSYGGLAGNTGELFF	TGTGCCAGCAGTTATGGAGGACTAGCGGGAAACACCGGGGAGCTGTTTTTT
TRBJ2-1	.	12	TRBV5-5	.	CASSRGYNEQFF	TGTGCCAGCAGTAGGGGCTACAATGAGCAGTTCTTC
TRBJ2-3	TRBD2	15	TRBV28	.	CASSFRGGHTDTQYF	TGTGCCAGCAGTTTTCGGGGGGGCCACACAGATACGCAGTATTTT
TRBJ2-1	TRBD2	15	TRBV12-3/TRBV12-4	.	CASSDSSGGNNEQFF	TGTGCCAGCAGTGATTCTAGCGGGGGAAACAATGAGCAGTTCTTC
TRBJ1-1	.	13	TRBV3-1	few	CASSTSGAREAFF	TGTGCCAGCAGCACCTCCGGGGCAAGGGAAGCTTTCTTT
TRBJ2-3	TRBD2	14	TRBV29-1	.	CSVEAGGNSDTQYF	TGCAGCGTAGAAGCGGGGGGCAATTCAGATACGCAGTATTTT
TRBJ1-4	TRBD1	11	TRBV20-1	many	CSAGQPEKLFF	TGCAGTGCGGGACAGCCAGAAAAACTGTTTTTT
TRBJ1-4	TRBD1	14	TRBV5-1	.	CASKGTAQNEKLFF	TGCGCCAGCAAAGGGACAGCTCAAAATGAAAAACTGTTTTTT
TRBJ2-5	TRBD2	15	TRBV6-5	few	CASTGTSGGRGPQYF	TGTGCCAGCACCGGGACTAGCGGGGGGCGCGGGCCCCAGTACTTC
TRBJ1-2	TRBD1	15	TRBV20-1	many	CSASKDRGPNYGYTF	TGCAGTGCTAGTAAGGACAGGGGCCCGAACTATGGCTACACCTTC
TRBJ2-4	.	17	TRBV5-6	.	CASSLNGGVGSKNIQYF	TGTGCCAGCAGCTTGAATGGGGGAGTGGGGTCCAAAAACATTCAGTACTTC
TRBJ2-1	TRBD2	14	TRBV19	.	CASTSGGRRYEQFF	TGTGCCAGTACAAGCGGGGGAAGACGGTATGAGCAGTTCTTC
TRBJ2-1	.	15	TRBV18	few	CASSPTGFSYNEQFF	TGTGCCAGCTCTCCGACAGGATTCTCCTACAATGAGCAGTTCTTC
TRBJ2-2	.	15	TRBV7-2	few	CASGLQGARTGELFF	TGTGCCAGCGGCCTACAGGGTGCTCGCACCGGGGAGCTGTTTTTT
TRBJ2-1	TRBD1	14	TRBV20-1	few	CSARLDRVYNEQFF	TGCAGTGCTAGACTGGACAGGGTGTACAATGAGCAGTTCTTC
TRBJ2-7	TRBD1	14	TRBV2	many	CASRKTGASYEQYF	TGTGCCAGCAGGAAGACAGGGGCCTCCTACGAGCAGTACTTC
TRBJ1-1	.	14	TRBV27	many	CASSFSTGNTEAFF	TGTGCCAGCAGTTTTAGCACAGGGAACACTGAAGCTTTCTTT
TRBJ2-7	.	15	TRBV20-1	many	CSARDRRQGSYEQYF	TGCAGTGCTAGAGATCGGCGGCAGGGATCTTACGAGCAGTACTTC
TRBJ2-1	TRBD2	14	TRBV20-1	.	CSARLPSGDNEQFF	TGCAGTGCTAGGCTACCTAGCGGGGACAATGAGCAGTTCTTC
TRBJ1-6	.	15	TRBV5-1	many	CASSQGPGFNSPLHF	TGCGCCAGCAGCCAAGGACCAGGGTTTAATTCACCCCTCCACTTT
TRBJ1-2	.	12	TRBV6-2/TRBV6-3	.	CASSTGIHGYTF	TGTGCCAGCAGCACAGGGATCCATGGCTACACCTTC